These 17 T cell receptor beta chains share one sample of origin, sequenced in a study of blood T cells in healthy people across ages. Together with a sample-barcoded 5' primer, a J-beta primer mix was included in a second PCR lasting roughly 6 to 12 cycles. TCRdb passed the 5' RACE reads through MiXCR, listing each CDR3 protein once. The sample shows hundreds of thousands of distinct CDR3 sequences, 58% of them seen only once. The specimen was blood. The source of these receptors is a man between 60 and 75 years old in good health.

The CDR3 loop reads CSARGGRNYGYTF. The CDR3 nucleotides read TGCAGTGCTAGGGGGGGTCGGAACTATGGCTACACCTTC. The J gene is TRBJ1-2, the V gene TRBV20-1; D may be TRBD1 (5 bases). Trimming shortened V by 3 bases and J by 2 bases, and 10 bases separated the two germline ends. The CDR3 extends over 13 amino acids. The germline V gene has CDR1 DFQATT and CDR2 SNEGSKA (reference sequence).

The CDR3 coding sequence is TGCGCCAGCAGGCCCCGGGAGTGGACAGTCTATGGCTACACCTTC. Protein: CASRPREWTVYGYTF. The chain has TRBV4-1 and TRBJ1-2; tentatively, D is TRBD1 (6 bases). Germline V gene data show CDR1 as MGHRA and CDR2 as YSYEKL. The CDR3 runs to 15 residues. Between the trimmed V and J ends, which lost 6 bases and 4 bases, there was a span of 18 bases.

This clonotype appeared a single time. The rearrangement links TRBV9 to TRBJ2-5, with a possible D match to TRBD2 (6 bases). The DNA end is a closer match to TRBJ2-7, so the J assignment may be wrong. In germline, CDR1 is SGDLS, CDR2 YYNGEE. The CDR3 totals 14 residues. The CDR3 spells CASSVAGGNYEQYF. In DNA form, the CDR3 reads TGTGCCAGCAGCGTAGCCGGGGGTAACTACGAGCAGTACTTC.

The CDR3 protein is CASRPGQVLPLHF. The CDR3 coding sequence is TGTGCCAGCAGACCGGGACAGGTCTTGCCCCTCCACTTT. V and J are TRBV6-1 and TRBJ1-6, with 8 nucleotides matching TRBD1. The CDR3 is made up of 13 amino acids. V lost 6 bases, J lost 13 bases, and 8 bases stayed unmatched. CDR1 and CDR2 from the germline V gene are MNHNS and SASEGT.

V and J are TRBV6-5 and TRBJ1-2, with 10 bases aligning to TRBD1. The CDR3 length is 13 residues. CDR1 and CDR2 (germline): MNHEY, SVGAGI. Trimming at V came to 6 bases and at J to 4 bases, leaving 2 bases not matched to a gene. CDR3 protein: CASRTGGRYGYTF. CDR3 in DNA: TGTGCCAGCAGGACAGGGGGCCGCTATGGCTACACCTTC.

The rearrangement uses TRBV20-1 and TRBJ2-4, with 11 bases lining up with TRBD2. The J call may not be correct, given that the DNA end is closer to TRBJ2-5. The germline gives CDR1 DFQATT, CDR2 SNEGSKA (reference sequence). This CDR3 comprises 14 residues. CDR3 nucleotide sequence: TGCAGTGCTCCCCATTCTAGCGGGGGGGAGACCCAGTACTTC. This encodes CSAPHSSGGETQYF.

The V gene is TRBV4-2, the J gene TRBJ2-5, with TRBD2 matching 10 bases. CDR3 length equals 16 residues. The trim removed 4 bases at V and 5 bases at J, leaving 10 bases unmatched. Germline V gives CDR1 LGHNA, CDR2 YNFKEQ. The CDR3, as DNA: TGTGCCAGCAGCCGAGAAGAGCGGGGGGGCTTGGAGACCCAGTACTTC. Its translation: CASSREERGGLETQYF.

V and J are TRBV12-3 or TRBV12-4 and TRBJ2-3; D assignment may be TRBD1 or TRBD2 (7 bases each). This CDR3 region has 15 residues. Trimming stripped 5 bases from V and 4 bases from J, with 16 bases between. The CDR3 nucleotides are TGTGCCAGCAGTCGTGGGAGGGGGCGAGCAGATACGCAGTATTTT. Translated, it gives CASSRGRGRADTQYF.

V usage is TRBV5-5 and J usage is TRBJ2-7, with 10 bases identical to TRBD2. The V segment lost 4 bases and the J segment 4 bases; nucleotides outside the gene matches: 8. The germline gives CDR1 SGHKS, CDR2 YYEKEE (reference sequence). CDR3 size: 15 residues. The CDR3 coding sequence is TGTGCCAGCAGCCTAGGACTAGCGGACCTATACGAGCAGTACTTC. This codes for CASSLGLADLYEQYF. The full variable domain, completed using reference TRBV5-5 and TRBJ2-7, is DAGVTQSPTHLIKTRGQQVTLRCSPISGHKSVSWYQQVLGQGPQFIFQYYEKEERGRGNFPDRFSARQFPNYSSELNVNALLLGDSALYLCASSLGLADLYEQYFGPGTRLTVT.

The chain uses TRBV18 and TRBJ2-3; D unresolved. The CDR3 totals 15 residues. Germline lookup yields CDR1 KGHSH and CDR2 LQKENI. The V end lost 0 bases, the J end lost 0 bases, and 7 bases lay between the germline ends. CDR3 amino acids: CASSPPSTSTDTQYF. The CDR3 nucleotides read TGTGCCAGCTCACCACCGTCCACTAGCACAGATACGCAGTATTTT. The full variable domain, in which reference TRBV18 and TRBJ2-3 provide the parts outside the CDR3, is NAGVMQNPRHLVRRRGQEARLRCSPMKGHSHVYWYRQLPEEGLKFMVYLQKENIIDESGMPKERFSAEFPKEGPSILRIQQVVRGDSAAYFCASSPPSTSTDTQYFGPGTRLTVL.

In its sample, this clonotype was seen a few times. The rearrangement joins TRBV13 to TRBJ1-6; D is ambiguous. V lost 5 bases, J lost 10 bases, and 9 bases lay in between. This CDR3 is built from 12 residues. Germline V CDR1 and CDR2: PRHDT, FYEKMQ (reference sequence). The CDR3 protein is CASSEAPSPLHF. CDR3 sequence (DNA): TGTGCCAGCAGCGAAGCTCCATCACCCCTCCACTTT.

The chain combines TRBV5-6 with TRBJ2-3, with 10 bases matching TRBD2. The CDR3 length is 16 residues. Germline V gives CDR1 SGHDT, CDR2 YYEEEE. The V segment lost 1 base and the J segment 1 base; nucleotides outside the gene matches: 3. The CDR3 sequence: CASSLLAGAGTDTQYF. CDR3 DNA sequence: TGTGCCAGCAGCTTGCTAGCGGGGGCCGGCACAGATACGCAGTATTTT.

The chain has TRBV6-5 and TRBJ1-5; D is unresolved. The CDR3 has 13 amino acids. Germline CDR1 MNHEY, CDR2 SVGAGI. Trimming removed 6 bases from V and 3 bases from J, with 9 bases in between. The chain's CDR3 is CASSTRSNQPQHF. The CDR3 DNA reads as TGTGCCAGCAGCACCCGGTCCAATCAGCCCCAGCATTTT.

The genes are TRBV5-1 and TRBJ2-6; tentatively, D is TRBD1 (6 bases). CDR3 size: 15 residues. V was pared by 3 bases and J by 2 bases, with 9 bases between. Germline V gene lookup returns CDR1 SGHRS and CDR2 YFSETQ. CDR3 DNA: TGCGCCAGCAGCTCAGGGGTTGCTGGGGCCAACGTCCTGACTTTC. It translates to CASSSGVAGANVLTF.

This clonotype turned up a few times. V is TRBV5-1 and J is TRBJ2-5; a possible D gene is TRBD2 (6 bases). The CDR3 totals 15 residues. Germline V CDR1 and CDR2: SGHRS, YFSETQ. V was pared by 4 bases and J by 5 bases, with 18 bases between. In DNA, the CDR3 is TGCGCCAGCAGCCGGGGAGGTGGTTCCCGGGAGACCCAGTACTTC. Amino acid sequence: CASSRGGGSRETQYF.

The V call is TRBV5-1, the J call TRBJ2-5, with D possibly TRBD2 on 7 matching bases. The germline V gene has CDR1 SGHRS and CDR2 YFSETQ. This CDR3 is built from 15 residues. V was trimmed by 4 bases and J by 5 bases, leaving 18 bases between them. CDR3 bases: TGCGCCAGCAGCAAGGGGGGGACTGGGATTGAGACCCAGTACTTC. This gives the protein CASSKGGTGIETQYF.

This clonotype was seen a handful of times. This chain joins TRBV29-1 and TRBJ2-3; TRBD1 might be the D (5 bases). Germline lookup yields CDR1 SQVTM and CDR2 ANQGSEA. V lost 4 bases and J lost 4, with 9 bases in between. The CDR3 runs 12 residues. The CDR3 DNA reads as TGCAGCGTTGTCAGGGTGGCAGATACGCAGTATTTT. This codes for CSVVRVADTQYF.